This T cell receptor (beta chain) was recorded in a study of cytomegalovirus exposure and HLA in healthy donors. Study outcomes and limitations: Specificity of a few CMV-associated chains for CMV antigens was verified in vitro.

At collection, donors were nominally healthy, but unrecorded immune exposures were probable. CDR1 is SGHNT, CDR2 YYREEE, per germline (reference sequence). The CDR3 sequence is 13 residues long. Trimming took off 1 base at V and 7 bases at J, with 11 bases between the two ends. This PCR relied on a set of 60 Vbeta primers and 13 Jbeta primers. The table came from immunoSEQ multiplex PCR; TCRdb's copy has only in-frame clones and leaves some out. This sample has 120,000 to 150,000 clones; around 76% occur once, and the top ten carry 3.5% to 4%. About this clone: Its cognate antigen is unknown.

The chain is built from TRBV5-4 and TRBJ1-2; possible D gene TRBD1, 5 bases. The TCR sequence derives from a young man in good health and CMV-seronegative. Sequenced sample: PBMCs. CDR3 bases: TGTGCCAGCAGCTTGAGGGGTTCATCTGGCTACACCTTC. It encodes CASSLRGSSGYTF.